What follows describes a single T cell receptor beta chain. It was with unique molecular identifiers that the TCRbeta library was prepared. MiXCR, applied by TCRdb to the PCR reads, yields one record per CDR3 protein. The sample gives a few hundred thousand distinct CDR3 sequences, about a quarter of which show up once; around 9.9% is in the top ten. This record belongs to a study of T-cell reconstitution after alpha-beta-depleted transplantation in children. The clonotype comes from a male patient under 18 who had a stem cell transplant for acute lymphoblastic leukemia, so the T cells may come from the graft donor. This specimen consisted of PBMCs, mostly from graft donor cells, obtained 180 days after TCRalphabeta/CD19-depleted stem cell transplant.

The CDR3 loop reads CASSLRILAGLSGANVLTF. The CDR3 nucleotides read TGTGCCAGCAGCTTAAGGATTCTAGCGGGCCTCTCTGGGGCCAACGTCCTGACTTTC. The J gene is TRBJ2-6, the V gene TRBV11-2; 8 bases line up with TRBD2. There are 19 residues in the CDR3. Germline trimming cut 2 bases from V and 0 bases from J; bases unmatched to any gene: 9. Germline CDR1 is SGHAT and CDR2 is FQNNGV.